This T cell receptor beta chain was documented in a study of blood T cell repertoires in COVID-19. Looking at the study overall: The study drew acute and convalescent COVID-19 samples from the United States, Italy and Spain. From T cells, B-cell-depleted T cells, or PBMCs came the material, which was cDNA or gDNA.

The count of this clone is one. In the source study's methods: Counts of nucleated cells, estimated from reference gene primer amplification, were obtained. Data came from immunoSEQ multiplex PCR; TCRdb stores just in-frame clones and leaves some out. That table is the source of V, J and clone size, and D and trimming were worked out from the DNA. The data contain 110,000 or so clones, around four fifths of them seen just once; the ten biggest clones take up over 7.5%. This CDR3 region has 14 residues. The V end was cut by 0 bases, the J end by 1 base, with 6 bases between. The germline V gene has CDR1 LGHDT and CDR2 YNNKEL (reference sequence).

This receptor was identified in a woman aged 40 to 49 with acute or convalescent COVID-19. The source material was peripheral blood. The rearrangement links TRBV3-1 (or the pseudogene TRBV3-2) to TRBJ1-1; no firm D call. CDR3 residues: CASSQDFGNTEAFF. CDR3 sequence (DNA): TGTGCCAGCAGCCAAGATTTCGGGAACACTGAAGCTTTCTTT.